Reported below is one T cell receptor beta chain. Sequencing ends 3 residues short of the CDR3 end; the germline J gene provides the rest. The source of the sample is a study of T cells in women clearing cervical HPV infection. Measured with immunoSEQ multiplex PCR; TCRdb has only the in-frame clones, and not every one. Its clone listing holds about 40,000 clones. Germline CDR1 is LNHDA and CDR2 is SQIVND (reference sequence). This CDR3 is built from 13 residues. The V end lost 5 bases, the J end lost 7 bases, and 14 bases lay between the germline ends. Specimen: blood buffy coat. The gene calls are TRBV19 and TRBJ1-1, with D possibly being TRBD1 (6 bases). The receptor was isolated from a woman between 18 and 70 years old with a cervical HPV16 infection that either progressed to CIN3+ or cleared (not recorded which). The DNA read from the CDR3 is TGTGCCAGTAGTTCCCCGGACAGACATGAA. Amino acid sequence: CASSSPDRHE. The whole CDR3 protein is CASSSPDRHEAFF.